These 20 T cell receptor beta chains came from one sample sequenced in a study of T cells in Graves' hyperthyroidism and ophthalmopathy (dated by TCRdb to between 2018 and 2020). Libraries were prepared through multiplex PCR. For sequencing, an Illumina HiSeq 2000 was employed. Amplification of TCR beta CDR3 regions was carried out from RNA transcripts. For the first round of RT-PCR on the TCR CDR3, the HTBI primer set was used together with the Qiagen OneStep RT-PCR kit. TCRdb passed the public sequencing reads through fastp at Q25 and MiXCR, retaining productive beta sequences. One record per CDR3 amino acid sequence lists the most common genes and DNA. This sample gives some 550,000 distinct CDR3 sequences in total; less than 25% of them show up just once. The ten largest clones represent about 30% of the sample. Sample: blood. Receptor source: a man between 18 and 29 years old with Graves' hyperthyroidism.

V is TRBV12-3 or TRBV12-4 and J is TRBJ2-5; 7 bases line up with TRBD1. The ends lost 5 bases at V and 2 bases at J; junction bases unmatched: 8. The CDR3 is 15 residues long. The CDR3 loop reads CASSPSRGRQETQYF. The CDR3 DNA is TGTGCCAGCAGTCCGTCAAGGGGGCGGCAAGAGACCCAGTACTTC.

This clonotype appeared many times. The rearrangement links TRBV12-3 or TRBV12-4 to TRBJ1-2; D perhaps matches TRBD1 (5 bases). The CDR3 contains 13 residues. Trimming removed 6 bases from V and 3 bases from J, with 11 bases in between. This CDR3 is CASSFRADYGYTF. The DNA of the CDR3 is TGTGCCAGCAGCTTCAGGGCGGACTATGGCTACACCTTC.

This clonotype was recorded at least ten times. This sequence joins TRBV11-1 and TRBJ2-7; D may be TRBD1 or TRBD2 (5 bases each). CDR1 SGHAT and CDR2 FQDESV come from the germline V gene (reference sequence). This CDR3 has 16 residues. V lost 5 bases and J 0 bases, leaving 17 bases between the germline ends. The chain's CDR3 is CASSPGVGVLSYEQYF. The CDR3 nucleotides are TGTGCCAGCAGCCCCGGGGTGGGGGTCCTCTCCTACGAGCAGTACTTC.

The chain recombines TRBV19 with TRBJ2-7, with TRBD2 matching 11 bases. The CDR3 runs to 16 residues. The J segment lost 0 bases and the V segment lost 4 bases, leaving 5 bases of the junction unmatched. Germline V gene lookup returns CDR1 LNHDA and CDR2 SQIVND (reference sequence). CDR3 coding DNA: TGTGCCAGTAGTACTCCCGGGACTAGCGGCTCCTACGAGCAGTACTTC. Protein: CASSTPGTSGSYEQYF.

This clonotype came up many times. Here the CDR3 DNA reads TGTGCCACTCAACAGGGCATCACTGGAAACACCATATATTTT. This encodes CATQQGITGNTIYF. The rearrangement joins TRBV28 to TRBJ1-3; tentatively, D is TRBD1 (6 bases). Germline assignment: CDR1 MDHEN and CDR2 SYDVKM. Trimming took off 10 bases at V and 2 bases at J, with 15 bases between the two ends. This CDR3 has 14 amino acids.

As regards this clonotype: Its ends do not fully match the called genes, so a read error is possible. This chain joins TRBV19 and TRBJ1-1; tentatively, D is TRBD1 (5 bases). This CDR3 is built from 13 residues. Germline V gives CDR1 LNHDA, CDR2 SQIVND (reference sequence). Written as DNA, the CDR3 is TGTGCCAGTGCCTTCGACAGAAACACTGAAACTTTCTTT. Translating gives CASAFDRNTETFF.

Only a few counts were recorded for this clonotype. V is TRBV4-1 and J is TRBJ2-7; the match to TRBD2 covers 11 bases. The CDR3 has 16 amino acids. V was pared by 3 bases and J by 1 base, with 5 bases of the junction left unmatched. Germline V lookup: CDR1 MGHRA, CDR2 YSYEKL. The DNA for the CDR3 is TGCGCCAGCAGCCATCCCACTAGCGGGGGATCCTACGAGCAGTACTTC. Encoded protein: CASSHPTSGGSYEQYF.

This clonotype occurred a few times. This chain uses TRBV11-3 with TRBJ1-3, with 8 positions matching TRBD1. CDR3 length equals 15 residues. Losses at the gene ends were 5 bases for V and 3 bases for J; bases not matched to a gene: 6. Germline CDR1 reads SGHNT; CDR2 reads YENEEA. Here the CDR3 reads CASSRQGLLGNTIYF. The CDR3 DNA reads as TGTGCCAGCAGCCGACAGGGGTTACTTGGAAACACCATATATTTT.

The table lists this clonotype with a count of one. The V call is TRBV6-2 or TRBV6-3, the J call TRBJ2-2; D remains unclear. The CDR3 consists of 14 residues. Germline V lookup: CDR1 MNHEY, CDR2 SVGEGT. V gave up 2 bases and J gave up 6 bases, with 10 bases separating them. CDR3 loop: CASSYGGWAGELFF. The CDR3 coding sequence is TGTGCCAGCAGTTACGGCGGCTGGGCCGGGGAGCTGTTTTTT.

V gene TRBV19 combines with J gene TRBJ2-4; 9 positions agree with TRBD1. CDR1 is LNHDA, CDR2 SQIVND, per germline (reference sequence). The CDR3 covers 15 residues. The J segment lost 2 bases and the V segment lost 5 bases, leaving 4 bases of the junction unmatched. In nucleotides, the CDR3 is TGTGCCAGTAGTGACAGGGGGAGTCCCAAAAACATTCAGTACTTC. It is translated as CASSDRGSPKNIQYF.

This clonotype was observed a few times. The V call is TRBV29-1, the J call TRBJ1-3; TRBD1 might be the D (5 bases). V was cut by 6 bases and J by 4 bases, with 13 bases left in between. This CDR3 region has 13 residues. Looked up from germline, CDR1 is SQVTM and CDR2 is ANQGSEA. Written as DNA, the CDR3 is TGCAGCGTCGATCGAGGGGAGGGAAACACCATATATTTT. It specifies CSVDRGEGNTIYF.

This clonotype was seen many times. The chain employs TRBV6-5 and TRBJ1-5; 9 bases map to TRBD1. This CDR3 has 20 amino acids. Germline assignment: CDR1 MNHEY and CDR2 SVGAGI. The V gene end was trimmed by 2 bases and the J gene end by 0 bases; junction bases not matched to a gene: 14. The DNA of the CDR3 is TGTGCCAGCAGTTACCAACGTGGGGACAGGGAACCTTATAGCAATCAGCCCCAGCATTTT. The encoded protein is CASSYQRGDREPYSNQPQHF.

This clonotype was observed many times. CDR3 protein: CASSLGDGFTEAFF. CDR3 in DNA: TGTGCCAGCAGTTTGGGGGACGGCTTCACTGAAGCTTTCTTT. This rearrangement joins TRBV12-3 or TRBV12-4 to TRBJ1-1; D may be TRBD1 (5 bases). Deletions cut 3 bases from V and 4 bases from J, with 12 bases between. The CDR3 has 14 residues.

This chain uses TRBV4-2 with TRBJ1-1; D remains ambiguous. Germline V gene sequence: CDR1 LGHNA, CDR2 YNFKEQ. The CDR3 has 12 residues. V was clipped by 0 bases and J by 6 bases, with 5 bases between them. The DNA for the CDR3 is TGTGCCAGCAGCCAAGATGCCGCTGAAGCTTTCTTT. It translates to CASSQDAAEAFF.

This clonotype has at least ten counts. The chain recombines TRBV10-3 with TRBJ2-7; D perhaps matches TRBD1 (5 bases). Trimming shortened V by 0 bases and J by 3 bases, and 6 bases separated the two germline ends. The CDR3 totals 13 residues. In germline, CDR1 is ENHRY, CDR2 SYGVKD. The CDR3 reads CAISESDIYEQYF. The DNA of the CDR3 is TGTGCCATCAGTGAGTCGGACATCTACGAGCAGTACTTC.

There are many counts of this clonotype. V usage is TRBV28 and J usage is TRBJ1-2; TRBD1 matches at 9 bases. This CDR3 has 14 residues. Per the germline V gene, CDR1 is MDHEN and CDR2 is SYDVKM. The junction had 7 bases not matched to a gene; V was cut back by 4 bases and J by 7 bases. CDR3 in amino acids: CASSWPGTGSGYTF. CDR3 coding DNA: TGTGCCAGCAGTTGGCCGGGGACAGGGAGTGGCTACACCTTC.

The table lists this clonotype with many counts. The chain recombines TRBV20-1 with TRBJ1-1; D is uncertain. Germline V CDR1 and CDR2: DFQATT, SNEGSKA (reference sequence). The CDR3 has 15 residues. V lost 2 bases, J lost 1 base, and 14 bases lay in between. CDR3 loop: CSARTLRPQNTEAFF. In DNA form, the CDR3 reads TGCAGTGCTAGAACCCTCAGACCGCAGAACACTGAAGCTTTCTTT.

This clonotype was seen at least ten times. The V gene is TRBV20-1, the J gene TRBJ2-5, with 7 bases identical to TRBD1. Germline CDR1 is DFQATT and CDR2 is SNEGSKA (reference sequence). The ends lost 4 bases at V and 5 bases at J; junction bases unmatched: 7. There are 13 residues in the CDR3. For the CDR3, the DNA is TGCAGTGCTATCGACAGGGACGGGGAGACCCAGTACTTC. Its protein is CSAIDRDGETQYF.

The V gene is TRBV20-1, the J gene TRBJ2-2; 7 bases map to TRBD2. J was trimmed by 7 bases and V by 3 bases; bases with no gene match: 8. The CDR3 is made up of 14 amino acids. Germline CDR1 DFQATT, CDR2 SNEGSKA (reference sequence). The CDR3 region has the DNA TGCAGTGCTAGCGTCGCGGGGGAAGGCGGGGAGCTGTTTTTT. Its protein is CSASVAGEGGELFF.

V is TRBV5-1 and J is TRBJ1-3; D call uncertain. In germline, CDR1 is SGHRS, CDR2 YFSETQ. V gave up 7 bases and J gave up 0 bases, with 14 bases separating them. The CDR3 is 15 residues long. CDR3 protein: CASQIDGISGNTIYF. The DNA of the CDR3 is TGCGCCAGCCAAATCGACGGAATCTCTGGAAACACCATATATTTT.